This T cell receptor beta chain comes out of a study of OX40 agonist ivuxolimab in advanced cancers. The germline V gene encodes CDR1 MNHEY and CDR2 SMNVEV (reference sequence). The CDR3 has 14 amino acids. V lost 2 bases and J lost 4; bases outside the gene matches: 4. Profiled with immunoSEQ multiplex PCR; TCRdb holds only in-frame clones, not every one. The table has about 76,000 clones, 89% seen once. The TCR originated in an adult with an advanced solid tumor such as melanoma, head and neck, liver or kidney cancer. The sample was CD4+ or CD8+ T cells sorted from blood, taken in a trial of the OX40 agonist ivuxolimab. The chain recombines TRBV27 with TRBJ1-2; 7 bases line up with TRBD1. The DNA for the CDR3 is TGTGCCAGCAGTTTAGGGGGACAGCCCTATGGCTACACCTTC. Its protein is CASSLGGQPYGYTF.